Sequencing of this T cell receptor beta chain was carried out in a study of blood T cell repertoires in COVID-19. Study-wide background: In each case, the material was cDNA or gDNA derived from T cells, B-cell-depleted T cells, or PBMCs.

This clone appeared a single time. V shed 6 bases and J 5 bases; nucleotides not matched to a gene: 1. The CDR3 extends over 11 amino acids. Germline V CDR1 and CDR2: KGHSH, LQKENI. Some clones are missing from TCRdb's copy, which holds only in-frame ones; the method was immunoSEQ multiplex PCR. The table records approximately 75,000 clones, around four fifths of them present only once. This chain links TRBV18 with TRBJ2-7; TRBD1 matches 7 bases. Sequenced sample: peripheral blood. This TCR derives from a woman older than 75 with acute or convalescent COVID-19. The CDR3 DNA is TGTGCCAGCTCCGACAGGGACGAGCAGTACTTC. Translating it yields CASSDRDEQYF.